The rows below give T cell receptor beta chains drawn from one sample of a study of CD8+ T cells in alopecia areata. Here immunoSEQ multiplex PCR was the method, and the copy in TCRdb shows in-frame clones only, minus some. The sample shows about 140,000 clones, about 86% of them seen only once. The sample in question was CD8+ T cells sorted from blood, obtained at week 4, from a patient treated with tofacitinib. Receptors were obtained from a human donor with alopecia areata. Both conserved end residues are part of each CDR3. D genes are given only for firm matches. The size field is filled for only some rows; it gives once, few, many or a size class.

v_gene: TRBV7-6
d_gene: .
abundance: .
len: 12
j_gene: TRBJ2-7
CDR3nt: TGTGCCAGTGGTGACGGGGCCTACGAGCAGTACTTC
CDR3aa: CASGDGAYEQYF

v_gene: TRBV7-7
d_gene: TRBD1
abundance: .
len: 15
j_gene: TRBJ2-7
CDR3nt: TGTGCTAGCAGCCCGCTAGGGGGACAGGCCTACGAGCAGTACTTC
CDR3aa: CASSPLGGQAYEQYF

v_gene: TRBV9
d_gene: .
abundance: .
len: 15
j_gene: TRBJ1-3
CDR3nt: TGTGCCAGCAGCGTAGAAGGTTTACCCGGAAACACCATATATTTT
CDR3aa: CASSVEGLPGNTIYF

v_gene: TRBV5-4
d_gene: TRBD2
abundance: .
len: 17
j_gene: TRBJ2-1
CDR3nt: TGTGCCAGCAGCCTGACTAGCGGGAGTTTGTCCTACAATGAGCAGTTCTTC
CDR3aa: CASSLTSGSLSYNEQFF

v_gene: TRBV5-1
d_gene: .
abundance: .
len: 12
j_gene: TRBJ1-1
CDR3nt: TGCGCCAGCAGCTCGGGACACACGGAGGCTTTCTTT
CDR3aa: CASSSGHTEAFF

v_gene: TRBV13
d_gene: TRBD2
abundance: once
len: 15
j_gene: TRBJ2-7
CDR3nt: TGTGCCAGCAGCCTAGGGGCGGGGGAACACTACGAGCAGTACTTC
CDR3aa: CASSLGAGEHYEQYF

v_gene: TRBV4-1
d_gene: .
abundance: .
len: 14
j_gene: TRBJ2-5
CDR3nt: TGCGCCAGCAGCCCGGAAGAGGTAGAAGAGACCCAGTACTTC
CDR3aa: CASSPEEVEETQYF

v_gene: TRBV19
d_gene: .
abundance: .
len: 11
j_gene: TRBJ1-1
CDR3nt: TGTGCCAGTAGTCAGAACACTGAAGCTTTCTTT
CDR3aa: CASSQNTEAFF

v_gene: TRBV29-1
d_gene: .
abundance: .
len: 13
j_gene: TRBJ2-7
CDR3nt: TGCAGCGTTGAAGATCAAAGGGACTACGAGCAGTACTTC
CDR3aa: CSVEDQRDYEQYF

v_gene: TRBV27
d_gene: .
abundance: .
len: 14
j_gene: TRBJ1-5
CDR3nt: TGTGCCAGCAGTTTCAGCCCTCTTAATCAGCCCCAGCATTTT
CDR3aa: CASSFSPLNQPQHF

v_gene: TRBV5-1
d_gene: TRBD1
abundance: .
len: 16
j_gene: TRBJ2-7
CDR3nt: TGCGCCAGCAGCTTGGATGTTGGGACAGGGGGCCACGAGCAGTACTTC
CDR3aa: CASSLDVGTGGHEQYF

v_gene: TRBV4-1
d_gene: TRBD1
abundance: .
len: 15
j_gene: TRBJ2-1
CDR3nt: TGCGCCAGCAGCCACGGAGGGACAGGGCGCAATGAGCAGTTCTTC
CDR3aa: CASSHGGTGRNEQFF

v_gene: TRBV7-8
d_gene: .
abundance: .
len: 15
j_gene: TRBJ2-1
CDR3nt: TGTGCCAGCAGCTTAGATCGCGGGGTTTTGGATGAGCAGTTCTTC
CDR3aa: CASSLDRGVLDEQFF

v_gene: TRBV9
d_gene: .
abundance: .
len: 13
j_gene: TRBJ1-1
CDR3nt: TGTGCCAGCACCAGAGGCTCGAACACTGAAGCTTTCTTT
CDR3aa: CASTRGSNTEAFF

v_gene: TRBV7-3
d_gene: .
abundance: .
len: 13
j_gene: TRBJ2-5
CDR3nt: TGTGCCAGCAGCTTAGAGGCCGAGGGGACCCAGTACTTC
CDR3aa: CASSLEAEGTQYF

v_gene: TRBV6-5
d_gene: .
abundance: once
len: 16
j_gene: TRBJ2-2
CDR3nt: TGTGCCAGCAGTTACTCGAGTCCGGGGGCAGGCGGGGAGCTGTTTTTT
CDR3aa: CASSYSSPGAGGELFF

v_gene: TRBV7-6
d_gene: .
abundance: .
len: 17
j_gene: TRBJ2-6
CDR3nt: TGTGCCAGCAGCTTAGCTCAACCTAATAGAGGGGCCAACGTCCTGACTTTC
CDR3aa: CASSLAQPNRGANVLTF

v_gene: TRBV27
d_gene: .
abundance: .
len: 15
j_gene: TRBJ1-2
CDR3nt: TGTGCCGGCAGTTTAACCTCGGACGGCCCCTATGGCTACACCTTC
CDR3aa: CAGSLTSDGPYGYTF

v_gene: TRBV6-5
d_gene: .
abundance: .
len: 13
j_gene: TRBJ2-7
CDR3nt: TGTGCCAGCAGCCTCAGGGATTCCTACGAGCAGTACTTC
CDR3aa: CASSLRDSYEQYF

v_gene: TRBV11-3
d_gene: .
abundance: .
len: 14
j_gene: TRBJ2-3
CDR3nt: TGTGCCAGCAGCCAAGAGGGATTCCCGGATACGCAGTATTTT
CDR3aa: CASSQEGFPDTQYF

v_gene: TRBV19
d_gene: TRBD2
abundance: .
len: 15
j_gene: TRBJ2-3
CDR3nt: TGTGCCAGTAGTTATCCCAGCGGGGTAACAGATACGCAGTATTTT
CDR3aa: CASSYPSGVTDTQYF

v_gene: TRBV6-5
d_gene: .
abundance: .
len: 14
j_gene: TRBJ1-2
CDR3nt: TGTGCCAGCAGTTACGTGGCAAATGCATATGGCTACACCTTC
CDR3aa: CASSYVANAYGYTF

v_gene: TRBV30
d_gene: .
abundance: few
len: 12
j_gene: TRBJ2-7
CDR3nt: TGTGCCTGGAGTTGGTCCTCCTACGAGCAGTACTTC
CDR3aa: CAWSWSSYEQYF

v_gene: TRBV2
d_gene: .
abundance: .
len: 17
j_gene: TRBJ1-5
CDR3nt: TGTGCCAGCAGCGGGGAAAGGGACACCTATAGCAATCAGCCCCAGCATTTT
CDR3aa: CASSGERDTYSNQPQHF

v_gene: TRBV25-1
d_gene: .
abundance: .
len: 14
j_gene: TRBJ1-1
CDR3nt: TGTGCCAGCAGTGAACTGGGGGCCGTGGCTGAAGCTTTCTTT
CDR3aa: CASSELGAVAEAFF

v_gene: TRBV29-1
d_gene: .
abundance: few
len: 12
j_gene: TRBJ2-7
CDR3nt: TGCAGCGTTGTGAACCAGGGCCGCGAGCAGTACTTC
CDR3aa: CSVVNQGREQYF

v_gene: TRBV27
d_gene: TRBD1
abundance: .
len: 15
j_gene: TRBJ1-3
CDR3nt: TGTGCCAGCAGCATCGGGACAGCCTCTGGAAACACCATATATTTT
CDR3aa: CASSIGTASGNTIYF

v_gene: TRBV5-1
d_gene: TRBD1
abundance: .
len: 14
j_gene: TRBJ2-2
CDR3nt: TGCGCCAGTACCCTGGACAGGAGTACCGGGGAGCTGTTTTTT
CDR3aa: CASTLDRSTGELFF

v_gene: TRBV6-5
d_gene: .
abundance: .
len: 14
j_gene: TRBJ2-7
CDR3nt: TGTGCCAGCAGTTACGGTCAGGGGTCGTACGAGCAGTACTTC
CDR3aa: CASSYGQGSYEQYF

v_gene: TRBV9
d_gene: .
abundance: .
len: 12
j_gene: TRBJ2-2
CDR3nt: TGTGCCAGCAGCGTAGGGACTGGGGAGCTGTTTTTT
CDR3aa: CASSVGTGELFF

v_gene: TRBV30
d_gene: .
abundance: .
len: 14
j_gene: TRBJ1-1
CDR3nt: TGTGCCTGGAGTGTATCAGCGACGAACACTGAAGCTTTCTTT
CDR3aa: CAWSVSATNTEAFF